This TCR beta chain was sequenced for a study of control samples from healthy donors and cancer patients. This table comes from immunoSEQ multiplex PCR, and its TCRdb copy is limited to in-frame clones, with some not included. The table lists about 140,000 clones, 80% to 95% of them singletons, with about 11% in the top ten. With regard to this clone: Other DNA sequences within the sample encode an identical CDR3.

Trimming stripped 7 bases from V and 0 bases from J, with 6 bases between. The CDR3 sequence is 12 residues long. Germline CDR1 reads MNHEY; CDR2 reads SVGAGI. V usage is TRBV6-5 and J usage is TRBJ1-1; D not certain. The sequenced sample was blood. The source of this sequence is a man aged 30-40 years in good health. The CDR3 nucleotides read TGTGCCAGCACGGGTCTGAACACTGAAGCTTTCTTT. Its translation: CASTGLNTEAFF.